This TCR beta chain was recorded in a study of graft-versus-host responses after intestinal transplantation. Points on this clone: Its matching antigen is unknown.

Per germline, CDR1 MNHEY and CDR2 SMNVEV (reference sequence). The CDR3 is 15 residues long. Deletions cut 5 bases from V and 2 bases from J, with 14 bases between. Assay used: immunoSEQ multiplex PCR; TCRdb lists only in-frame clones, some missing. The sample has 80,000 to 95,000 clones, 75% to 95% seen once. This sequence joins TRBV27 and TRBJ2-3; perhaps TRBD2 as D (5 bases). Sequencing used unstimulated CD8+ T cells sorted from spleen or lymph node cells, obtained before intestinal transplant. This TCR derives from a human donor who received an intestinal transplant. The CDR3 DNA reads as TGTGCCAGCAGTAAGGACTGGGCGAACACAGATACGCAGTATTTT. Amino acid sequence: CASSKDWANTDTQYF.